These T cell receptor beta chains were read from a single sample in a study of blood T cells in healthy people across ages. One entry per CDR3 protein results from TCRdb running MiXCR on the 5' RACE reads. The table lists approximately 1.5 million distinct CDR3 sequences, about 35% of them singletons. Material: blood. The source is a woman aged 25-40 years in good health. Each CDR3 is given with its conserved first and last residue. A D gene is named only where the DNA matches it firmly. Some rows mark clone size as missing; the rest say once, few, many or name a class of expanded clone.

j_gene,abundance,v_gene,d_gene,CDR3nt,CDR3aa
TRBJ2-7,NA,TRBV16,TRBD1,TGTGCCAGCAGTCCGGACAGGGGGCGCGAGCAGTACTTC,CASSPDRGREQYF
TRBJ2-5,NA,TRBV20-1,TRBD2,TGCAGTGCTACCACTGGACTAGCGGGGACTCAAGGGACCCAGTACTTC,CSATTGLAGTQGTQYF
TRBJ1-2,NA,TRBV6-5,NA,TGTGCCAGCAGTTACCTTGAGGGGAGAGGCTACACCTTC,CASSYLEGRGYTF
TRBJ2-5,many,TRBV12-3/TRBV12-4,TRBD2,TGTGCCAGCAGCTCCACTAGCGGAGAAAACCAAGAGACCCAGTACTTC,CASSSTSGENQETQYF
TRBJ2-2,NA,TRBV3-1,TRBD2,TGTGCCAGCGGGCGGGGGAGCACCGGGGAGCTGTTTTTT,CASGRGSTGELFF
TRBJ2-3,NA,TRBV10-3,TRBD2,TGTGCCATCAGTGAGGGGGGGACTAGCGGAACTTCTTGGGGTACGCAGTATTTT,CAISEGGTSGTSWGTQYF
TRBJ1-1,few,TRBV7-9,NA,TGTGCCAGCAGGAGGGGGGCAGAAACTTTCTTT,CASRRGAETFF
TRBJ1-4,NA,TRBV7-9,NA,TGTGCCAGCACCAGTTCTGAGGTTGAAGTGGGAAAACTGTTTTTT,CASTSSEVEVGKLFF
TRBJ2-7,few,TRBV5-1,NA,TGCGCCAGCAGCTTGTTACCACCGGGACAAACCTACGAGCAGTACTTC,CASSLLPPGQTYEQYF
TRBJ2-1,many,TRBV7-2,NA,TGTGCCAGCAGCTTAGATGGCCAGGGCAATGAGCAGTTCTTC,CASSLDGQGNEQFF
TRBJ1-1,NA,TRBV6-1,NA,TGTGCCAGCAGTGAACCGAGCTTGAACACTGAAGCTTTCTTT,CASSEPSLNTEAFF
TRBJ2-7,NA,TRBV6-5,TRBD2,TGTACCAGCAGTTACTCGCTCTCCAGCGGGGGTACCTACGAGCAGTACTTC,CTSSYSLSSGGTYEQYF
TRBJ2-3,NA,TRBV12-3/TRBV12-4,TRBD1,TGTGCCAGCAGCTCGAACAGGGGATGGGTTGCAGATACGCAGTATTTT,CASSSNRGWVADTQYF
TRBJ1-6,few,TRBV7-9,TRBD1,TGTGCCAGCAGCTTAGATGGGACAGGACACTCACCCCTCCACTTT,CASSLDGTGHSPLHF
TRBJ2-3,few,TRBV6-2/TRBV6-3,NA,TGTGCCAGCAGCAACCTAGACCTAACCCCCGATACGCAGTATTTT,CASSNLDLTPDTQYF
TRBJ2-7,many,TRBV20-1,TRBD1,TGCAGTGCTAGCCACCCTGGACAGGGCTTCTCCTACGAGCAGTACTTC,CSASHPGQGFSYEQYF
TRBJ2-1,once,TRBV3-1,TRBD2,TGTGCCAGCAGCCAAGAAAGATGGACTAGCGGGGGCCTCTACAATGAGCAGTTCTTC,CASSQERWTSGGLYNEQFF
TRBJ1-5,NA,TRBV2,NA,TGTGCCAGCCGAGAGGGAAGTAGCAATCAGCCCCAGCATTTT,CASREGSSNQPQHF
TRBJ1-2,few,TRBV29-1,NA,TGCAGCGTTGAAGATTTAGGCCACTACTATGGCTACACCTTC,CSVEDLGHYYGYTF
TRBJ2-7,few,TRBV13,NA,TGTGCCAGCAGCTTTATCCGGCGGGGTAGGTACGAGCAGTACTTC,CASSFIRRGRYEQYF
TRBJ2-5,NA,TRBV12-3/TRBV12-4,TRBD2,TGTGCCAGCAGTTTTAAGCGGGGGTACCAAGAGACCCAGTACTTC,CASSFKRGYQETQYF
TRBJ1-5,NA,TRBV18,NA,TGTGCCAGCTCACCATCCGAAAATCAGCCCCAGCATTTT,CASSPSENQPQHF
TRBJ2-1,NA,TRBV4-1,TRBD2,TGCGCCAGCAGCCCGGGGGGACCCGGGACTGGCGGCTACTACAATGAGCAGTTCTTC,CASSPGGPGTGGYYNEQFF
TRBJ2-7,NA,TRBV7-2,NA,TGTGCCAGCAGCTTAAGTAGTCCCTCCTACGAGCAGTACTTC,CASSLSSPSYEQYF
TRBJ2-5,NA,TRBV2,TRBD2,TGTGCCAGCAGTGACGGACGGGGGGGCCAGCAAGAGACCCAGTACTTC,CASSDGRGGQQETQYF
TRBJ1-5,NA,TRBV21-1,NA,TGTGCCAGCAGCAAGGGAGACAGGAATGACGATCAGCCCCAGCATTTT,CASSKGDRNDDQPQHF
TRBJ2-4,few,TRBV27,TRBD1,TGTGCCAGCAGTTCTCGCCGGGACAGGGTGAGGGAGCAGTACTTC,CASSSRRDRVREQYF